The T cell receptor (beta chain) under discussion was sequenced for a study of PD-1 blockade in classical Hodgkin lymphoma. Every one of the patients relapsed after autologous stem cell transplantation (brentuximab vedotin exposure was variable). In germline, CDR1 is MNHEY, CDR2 SVGAGI. The V end was cut by 2 bases, the J end by 3 bases, with 10 bases between. This CDR3 is built from 14 residues. Libraries were prepared by immunoSEQ multiplex PCR; TCRdb keeps only in-frame clonotypes and omits some of them. The repertoire holds tens of thousands of clones, with 60% to 85% as singletons. V usage is TRBV6-5 and J usage is TRBJ1-1; D may be TRBD1 (6 bases). The origin of this receptor is a human donor with classical Hodgkin lymphoma. The specimen comprised peripheral blood mononuclear cells (PBMCs), sampled at baseline. CDR3 coding DNA: TGTGCCAGCAGTTACAACGGGGGCTACACTGAAGCTTTCTTT. It specifies CASSYNGGYTEAFF.